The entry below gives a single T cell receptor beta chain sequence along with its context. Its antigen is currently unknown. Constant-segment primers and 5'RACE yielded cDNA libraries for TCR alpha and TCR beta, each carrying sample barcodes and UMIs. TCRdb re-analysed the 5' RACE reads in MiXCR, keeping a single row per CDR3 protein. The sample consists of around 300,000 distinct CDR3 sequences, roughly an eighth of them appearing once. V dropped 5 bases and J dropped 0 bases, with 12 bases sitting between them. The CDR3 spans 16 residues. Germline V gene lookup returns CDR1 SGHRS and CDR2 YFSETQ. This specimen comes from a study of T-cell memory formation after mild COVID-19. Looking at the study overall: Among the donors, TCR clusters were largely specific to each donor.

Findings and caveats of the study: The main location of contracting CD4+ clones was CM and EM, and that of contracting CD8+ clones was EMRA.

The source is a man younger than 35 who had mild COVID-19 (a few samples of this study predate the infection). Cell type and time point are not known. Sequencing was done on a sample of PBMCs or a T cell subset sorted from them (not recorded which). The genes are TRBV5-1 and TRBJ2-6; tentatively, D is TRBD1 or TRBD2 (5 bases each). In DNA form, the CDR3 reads TGCGCCAGCAGATCCGGGACGGCCTCTGGGGCCAACGTCCTGACTTTC. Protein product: CASRSGTASGANVLTF.